The 16 T cell receptor beta chains listed next were all sequenced from one sample in a study of chemoradiotherapy in HPV16-positive cancers. Clones were sequenced by immunoSEQ multiplex PCR, and TCRdb holds only the in-frame ones, with some missing. The sample holds 50,000 to 55,000 clones, around nine tenths seen once. The sequences come from blood, collected from a patient who underwent chemoradiotherapy. These receptors were collected from a human donor with HPV-associated anogenital cancer.

As DNA, the CDR3 is TGCGCCAGCAGCTCGGGACAGGGGAATGAAAAACTGTTTTTT. Its protein is CASSSGQGNEKLFF. This chain links TRBV5-1 with TRBJ1-4; 10 positions match TRBD1. This CDR3 is 14 amino acids long. Looked up from germline, CDR1 is SGHRS and CDR2 is YFSETQ. V lost 3 bases to trimming and J lost 5 bases; unmatched junction nucleotides: 1.

The chain uses TRBV6-5 and TRBJ1-1; 7 bases agree with TRBD1. CDR1 and CDR2 from the germline V gene are MNHEY and SVGAGI. With 6 bases clipped from V and 0 bases from J, the junction kept 4 bases outside the gene matches. This CDR3 has 14 amino acids. CDR3 DNA sequence: TGTGCCAGCAGAAAGACAGGGATGAACACTGAAGCTTTCTTT. Protein product: CASRKTGMNTEAFF.

The chain recombines TRBV11-1 with TRBJ2-5; D not resolved. In germline, CDR1 is SGHAT, CDR2 FQDESV (reference sequence). The CDR3 totals 11 residues. Trimming removed 5 bases at V and 2 bases at J, with 3 bases between. The CDR3 coding sequence is TGTGCCAGCAGCCGACAAGAGACCCAGTACTTC. Translation: CASSRQETQYF.

V is TRBV5-8 and J is TRBJ2-5; D is uncertain. The V gene's germline CDR1 is SGHTS and CDR2 YDEGEE. The CDR3 runs 15 residues. Between the trimmed V and J ends, which lost 4 bases and 5 bases, there was a span of 18 bases. DNA for the CDR3: TGTGCCAGCAGCGTGGGATCAACTCTCGGGGAGACCCAGTACTTC. Translated, it gives CASSVGSTLGETQYF.

A few counts support this clone. The V and J genes are TRBV6-5 and TRBJ1-5; D possibly corresponds to TRBD1 (6 bases). Germline values: CDR1 MNHEY, CDR2 SVGAGI. Trimming stripped 8 bases from V and 1 base from J, with 15 bases between. The CDR3 sequence is 15 residues long. CDR3 amino acids: CASLSAGGSNQPQHF. The CDR3, as DNA: TGTGCCAGCCTTAGTGCGGGGGGCAGCAATCAGCCCCAGCATTTT.

This clone was detected only once. The J gene is TRBJ2-7, the V gene TRBV27; 10 bases map to TRBD1. V shed 11 bases and J 4 bases; nucleotides not matched to a gene: 11. The germline V gene has CDR1 MNHEY and CDR2 SMNVEV (reference sequence). The CDR3 has 14 amino acids. The CDR3 DNA reads TGTGCCGCTCGACAGGGGGCAGAGAATTACGAGCAGTACTTC. It translates to CAARQGAENYEQYF.

DNA for the CDR3: TGTGCCAGCGTCGGGAACACTGAAGCTTTCTTT. This gives the protein CASVGNTEAFF. The V and J genes are TRBV6-6 and TRBJ1-1, with D uncertain. The germline V gene encodes CDR1 MNHNY and CDR2 SVGAGI (reference sequence). Trimming shortened V by 8 bases and J by 1 base, and 5 bases separated the two germline ends. This CDR3 contains 11 residues.

The J gene is TRBJ1-2, the V gene TRBV6-1; TRBD1 matches at 7 bases. From germline, CDR1 is MNHNS and CDR2 SASEGT. This CDR3 has 15 residues. The J segment lost 8 bases and the V segment lost 0 bases, leaving 9 bases of the junction unmatched. DNA for the CDR3: TGTGCCAGCAGTGAAGCGAGTGGAGGGGGCTACGGCTACACCTTC. This translates into CASSEASGGGYGYTF.

V is TRBV6-5 and J is TRBJ2-7; tentative D call: TRBD1 (6 bases). The CDR3 covers 15 residues. Germline loops: CDR1 MNHEY, CDR2 SVGAGI. Trimming removed 5 bases at V and 3 bases at J, with 17 bases between. The CDR3 DNA is TGTGCCAGCAGTCCGCCGGGACAAGGTAACTACGAGCAGTACTTC. Amino acid sequence: CASSPPGQGNYEQYF.

V and J are TRBV18 and TRBJ2-7, with D hard to call. The V and J ends lost 4 bases and 5 bases respectively, with 9 bases between them. The CDR3 runs 12 residues. Germline-derived CDR1 and CDR2 are KGHSH and LQKENI. This chain's CDR3 is CASSQDRNEQYF. In DNA, the CDR3 is TGTGCCAGCTCACAGGACCGAAACGAGCAGTACTTC.

This sequence joins TRBV5-6 and TRBJ2-3, with D unresolved. Germline CDR1 reads SGHDT; CDR2 reads YYEEEE. This CDR3 contains 11 residues. The ends were cut back, 4 bases at V and 9 bases at J, with 9 bases in the middle. CDR3 sequence reads: CASSRLETQYF. The CDR3 nucleotides read TGTGCCAGCAGCCGGCTTGAGACGCAGTATTTT.

The V and J genes are TRBV18 and TRBJ2-7, with D possibly matching TRBD2 (6 bases). The CDR3 consists of 15 residues. Per germline, CDR1 KGHSH and CDR2 LQKENI. Trimming removed 4 bases at V and 2 bases at J, with 15 bases between. CDR3 residues: CASSQTVGGAYEQYF. As DNA, the CDR3 is TGTGCCAGCTCACAAACCGTCGGAGGGGCCTACGAGCAGTACTTC.

The chain employs TRBV23-1 and TRBJ2-5; unclear D gene. TRBV23-1 is an ORF, with its function uncertain. V was shortened by 0 bases and J by 5 bases, with 4 bases between the two germline ends. The CDR3 is 12 amino acids. The CDR3 coding sequence is TGCGCCAGCAGTCAATCTCGGGAGACCCAGTACTTC. Translating gives CASSQSRETQYF.

V gene TRBV2 combines with J gene TRBJ2-7; 8 bases are shared with TRBD1. The CDR3 sequence is 13 residues long. Per germline, CDR1 SNHLY and CDR2 FYNNEI. V lost 11 bases, J lost 7 bases, and 13 bases stayed unmatched. As DNA, the CDR3 is TGTGCCGGACAATCTCAGGGGGCCGGGGAGCAGTACTTC. Encoded protein: CAGQSQGAGEQYF.

This clone has a single count. In DNA form, the CDR3 reads TGCGCCAGCAGCTCAGGGACAGTTAATGAAAAACTGTTTTTT. Translating it yields CASSSGTVNEKLFF. This rearrangement joins TRBV5-1 to TRBJ1-4, with 7 bases that match TRBD1. Germline V gene sequence: CDR1 SGHRS, CDR2 YFSETQ. The CDR3 loop spans 14 amino acids. J was trimmed by 4 bases and V by 3 bases; bases with no gene match: 3.

This chain joins TRBV5-5 and TRBJ1-2; 9 positions match TRBD1. With V trimmed by 5 bases and J by 2 bases, 7 bases remained unmatched. The germline CDR1 and CDR2 sequences are SGHKS and YYEKEE (reference sequence). The CDR3 spans 15 residues. CDR3 in DNA: TGTGCCAGCAGTCCGACAGGGGGTCAGAACTATGGCTACACCTTC. This codes for CASSPTGGQNYGYTF.